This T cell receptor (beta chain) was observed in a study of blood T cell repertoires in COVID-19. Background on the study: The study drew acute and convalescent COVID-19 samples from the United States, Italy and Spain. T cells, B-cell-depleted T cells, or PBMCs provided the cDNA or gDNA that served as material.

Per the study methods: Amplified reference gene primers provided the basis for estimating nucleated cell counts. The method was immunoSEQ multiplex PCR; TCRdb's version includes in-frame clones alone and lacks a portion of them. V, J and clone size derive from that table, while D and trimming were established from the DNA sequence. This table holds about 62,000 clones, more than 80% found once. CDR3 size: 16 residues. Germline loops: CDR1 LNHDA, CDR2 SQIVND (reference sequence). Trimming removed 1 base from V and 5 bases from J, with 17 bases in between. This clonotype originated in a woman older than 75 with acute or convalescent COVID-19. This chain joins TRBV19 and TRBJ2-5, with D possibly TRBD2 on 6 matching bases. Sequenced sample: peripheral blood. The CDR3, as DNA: TGTGCCAGTAGTATAGGCGGGACCGGGGGTTGGGAGACCCAGTACTTC. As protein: CASSIGGTGGWETQYF.